The 2 T cell receptor beta chains presented below share a single source sample, sequenced in a study of T cell changes during pregnancy in multiple sclerosis (dated by TCRdb to the late 2010s). Library construction relied on the immunoSEQ multiplex PCR assay. This is the immuneACCESS table as TCRdb keeps it, with only in-frame sequences that have V and J called. A part of the clones is gone; compared with another copy, unresolved V genes explain less than half, and the rest is unexplained. The sample table contains over 45,000 clones; only one count was recorded for roughly 90% of them. Jointly, the top ten make up 0.5% to 0.6% of the sample. The specimen comprised CD4+ T cells from peripheral blood mononuclear cells, sampled after pregnancy. Source of these receptors: a female donor with multiple sclerosis, enrolled in a pregnancy study.

This chain joins TRBV27 and TRBJ2-1; TRBD2 aligns across 9 bases. There are 17 residues in the CDR3. J was trimmed by 2 bases and V by 5 bases; bases with no gene match: 10. CDR1 is MNHEY, CDR2 SMNVEV, per germline (reference sequence). DNA for the CDR3: TGTGCCAGCAGTCCAGCCCGGAGCGGGGGGACCTACAATGAGCAGTTCTTC. It codes for CASSPARSGGTYNEQFF.

The V call is TRBV7-2, the J call TRBJ1-1; TRBD1 matches 8 bases. The trim removed 5 bases at V and 11 bases at J, leaving 4 bases unmatched. Germline values: CDR1 SGHTA, CDR2 FQGNSA. The CDR3 runs 11 residues. The CDR3 nucleotides are TGTGCCAGCAGCCAGACAGGGGTCGCTTTCTTT. Amino acids: CASSQTGVAFF.